This TCR beta chain was captured by sequencing in a study of blood T cell repertoires in COVID-19. About the research overall: From the United States, Italy and Spain came samples of acute and convalescent COVID-19. T cells, B-cell-depleted T cells, or PBMCs supplied cDNA or gDNA.

Germline V lookup: CDR1 SNHLY, CDR2 FYNNEI. The V end lost 6 bases, the J end lost 5 bases, and 11 bases lay between the germline ends. The CDR3 covers 13 residues. Those enrolled in Seattle joined during active infection and were followed longitudinally afterward. Authors' processing steps: By means of reference gene primer amplification, nucleated cell counts were estimated. Produced via immunoSEQ multiplex PCR; TCRdb's table is partial and in-frame only. V, J and clone size derive from that table, while D and trimming were established from the DNA sequence. The table lists some 300,000 clones, roughly 89% of them singletons, with approximately 2% in the top ten.

This receptor was obtained from a woman in her 30s with COVID-19, enrolled during active disease. This sequence joins TRBV2 and TRBJ2-1; the D gene is possibly TRBD1 (5 bases). Sequenced input: peripheral blood. The CDR3 coding sequence is TGTGCCAGCAGCCGCGACAGAAACAATGAGCAGTTCTTC. Its translation is CASSRDRNNEQFF.